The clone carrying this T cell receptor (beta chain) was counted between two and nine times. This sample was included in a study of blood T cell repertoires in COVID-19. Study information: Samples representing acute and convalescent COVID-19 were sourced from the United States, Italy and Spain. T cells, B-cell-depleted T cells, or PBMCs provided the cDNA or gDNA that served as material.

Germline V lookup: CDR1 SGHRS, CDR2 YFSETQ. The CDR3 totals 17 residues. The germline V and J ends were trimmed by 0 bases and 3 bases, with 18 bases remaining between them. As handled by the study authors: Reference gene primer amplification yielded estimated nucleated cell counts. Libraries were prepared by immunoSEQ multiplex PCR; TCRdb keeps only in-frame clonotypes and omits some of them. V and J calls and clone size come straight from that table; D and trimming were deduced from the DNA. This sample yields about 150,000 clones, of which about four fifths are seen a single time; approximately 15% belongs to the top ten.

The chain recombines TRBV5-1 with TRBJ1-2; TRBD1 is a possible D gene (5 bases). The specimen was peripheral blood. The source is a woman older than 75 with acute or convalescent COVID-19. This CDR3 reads CASSLEGTGSWYYGYTF. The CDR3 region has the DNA TGCGCCAGCAGCTTGGAGGGGACTGGGAGCTGGTACTATGGCTACACCTTC.